This TCR beta chain was obtained from a study of T-cell memory formation after mild COVID-19. This CDR3 is 18 amino acids long. Per germline, CDR1 MNHEY and CDR2 SVGAGI. Between the trimmed V and J ends, which lost 0 bases and 1 base, there was a span of 17 bases. TCRdb ran MiXCR on the 5' RACE reads and lists one entry per CDR3 protein. The data show hundreds of thousands of distinct CDR3 sequences, with around 28% seen just once and roughly 13% held by the top ten. The gene calls are TRBV6-5 and TRBJ2-3; D not resolved. Material: PBMCs or a T cell subset sorted from them (not recorded which). This clonotype originated in an adult woman who had mild COVID-19 (a few samples of this study predate the infection). Cell type and time point are not known. The CDR3 is CASSYSWASGSGTDTQYF. The CDR3 coding sequence is TGTGCCAGCAGTTACTCATGGGCCTCGGGCAGTGGCACAGATACGCAGTATTTT.